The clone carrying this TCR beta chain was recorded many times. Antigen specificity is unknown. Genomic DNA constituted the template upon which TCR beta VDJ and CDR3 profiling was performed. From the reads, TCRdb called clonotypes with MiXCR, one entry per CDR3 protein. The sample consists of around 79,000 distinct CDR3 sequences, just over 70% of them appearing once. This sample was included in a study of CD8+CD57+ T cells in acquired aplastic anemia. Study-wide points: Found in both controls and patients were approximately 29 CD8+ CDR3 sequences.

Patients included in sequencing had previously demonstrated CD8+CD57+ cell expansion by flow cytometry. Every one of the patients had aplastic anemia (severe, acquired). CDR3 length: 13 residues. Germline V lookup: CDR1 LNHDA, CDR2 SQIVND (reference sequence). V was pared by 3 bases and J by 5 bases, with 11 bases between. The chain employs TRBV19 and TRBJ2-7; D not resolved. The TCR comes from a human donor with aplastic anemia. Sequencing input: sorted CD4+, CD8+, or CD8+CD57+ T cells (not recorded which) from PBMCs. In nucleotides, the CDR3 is TGTGCCAGTAGTATTTGGGCAGGAGACGAGCAGTACTTC. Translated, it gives CASSIWAGDEQYF.